This entry is about one T cell receptor (beta chain). What this receptor recognizes is not known. Nothing much larger sits one base from this clone, and base qualities are not available. The germline V gene specifies KGHSH as CDR1 and LQKENI as CDR2. The V end gives up 2 bases and the J end 6 bases, leaving 14 bases in the junction not matched to a gene. The CDR3 holds 18 amino acids from the cysteine to the phenylalanine. The retained sequence is limited to the CDR3, 54 bases, with the frame set at the first base. This sample stems from a study of multiple sclerosis patients with progressive multifocal leukoencephalopathy (dated by TCRdb to the late 2010s). For the wider study: Peripheral T and B cells were examined in MS patients who developed PML (4 under natalizumab, 1 after alemtuzumab) and in treated patients who did not develop PML. A couple of patients on natalizumab who later developed PML were tracked over time from before therapy, through 6 and 12 months, up to PML onset. The goal of the study was to detect any JC virus-specific or public T-cell expansions that arose at the time of PML onset. Overall results and qualifications from the work: When PML developed, neither common TRBV or TRBJ gene usage nor preferential TRBV-TRBJ pairings were detected. Less diverse TRB repertoires in most PML patients were suggested by lower normalized Shannon entropy, whereas values near 1 were observed in the natalizumab-treated controls. With only a small, descriptive cohort, it remained unclear whether the findings reflect JC virus infection or general immunocompromise. Analysis was restricted to peripheral blood, although for natalizumab-associated PML, cerebrospinal fluid or brain lymphocytes might be more informative. TRB clones with frequency above 0.5% were observed only in PML patients, but the clones expanded at PML onset were found to be already present before and during natalizumab therapy.

This specimen's time point label, per the study, means: time of PML onset. The treatment or condition label for this specimen denotes: on natalizumab therapy at sampling. Diagnosis of PML relied on clinical and MRI findings, with confirmation coming from detection of JC virus DNA in cerebrospinal fluid. Among the natalizumab-treated patients, PML showed up after anywhere between roughly 15 and 56 months of natalizumab therapy. All listed patients had previously received interferon beta, and all PML patients were female. Blood samples for T3 were taken at PML onset. Ficoll-Hypaque density gradient centrifugation was used to isolate peripheral blood mononuclear cells. Using the immunoSEQ two-step multiplex PCR at survey-level depth, TRB CDR3 regions were amplified from genomic DNA. To estimate template counts and remove amplification bias, each PCR was spiked with synthetic inline TR CDR3 controls covering all V-J pairings. Reads went through processing to reduce amplification and sequencing bias, and quantification was done against synthetic TR CDR3 analogs. The study's processing was this. Raw data were processed in ImmunoSEQ Analyzer, with out-of-frame sequences and CDR3s containing stop codons removed, and genes were named according to IMGT nomenclature. Repertoire diversity was summarized as normalized Shannon entropy, defined as 1 minus Pielou's evenness. TRB sequences were treated as identical only when sharing V gene, J gene and CDR3. Public PML clonotypes were CDR3s shared by two or more PML-onset samples but absent earlier, in controls, and in public databases. CDR3 amino acid composition by position was analyzed with Skylign using the observed count method. TCRdb provides this immuneACCESS table in a form limited to in-frame rearrangements. Some clones are lacking; in checked studies, under half of them reflect an unresolved V gene, and why the rest are absent is not known. The DNA gave D and trimming, while V, J and clone size come from that table. This sample holds fewer than 35,000 clones; roughly nine tenths were observed only once. The top ten clones comprise roughly 3.1% of the sample.

The specimen comprised PBMCs, sampled from a patient treated with natalizumab. The sequence joins TRBV18 to TRBJ1-4, and 8 bases in between align with TRBD1. This TCR was sampled from a human donor with progressive multifocal leukoencephalopathy. The CDR3 region has the sequence CASSPGFRGPMVDEKLFF. The nucleotide sequence is given as TGTGCCAGCTCACCAGGGTTCAGGGGGCCAATGGTCGATGAAAAACTGTTTTTT. Beyond the CDR3, the reference TRBV18 and TRBJ1-4 genes provide the residues; the full variable domain reads: NAGVMQNPRHLVRRRGQEARLRCSPMKGHSHVYWYRQLPEEGLKFMVYLQKENIIDESGMPKERFSAEFPKEGPSILRIQQVVRGDSAAYFCASSPGFRGPMVDEKLFFGSGTQLSVL.